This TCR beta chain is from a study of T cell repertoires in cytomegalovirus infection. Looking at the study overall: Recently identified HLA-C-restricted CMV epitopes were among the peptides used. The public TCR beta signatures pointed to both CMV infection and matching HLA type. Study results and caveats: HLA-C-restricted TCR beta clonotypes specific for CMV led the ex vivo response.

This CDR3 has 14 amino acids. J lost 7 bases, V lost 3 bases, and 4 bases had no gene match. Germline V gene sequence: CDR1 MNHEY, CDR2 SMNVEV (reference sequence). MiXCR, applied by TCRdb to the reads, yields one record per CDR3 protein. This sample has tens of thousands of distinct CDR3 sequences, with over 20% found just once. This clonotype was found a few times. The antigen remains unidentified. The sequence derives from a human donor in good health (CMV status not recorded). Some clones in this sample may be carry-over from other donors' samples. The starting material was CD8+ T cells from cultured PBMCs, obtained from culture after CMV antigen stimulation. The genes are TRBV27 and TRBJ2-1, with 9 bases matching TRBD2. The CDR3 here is CASSFSGSGNEQFF. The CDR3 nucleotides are TGTGCCAGCAGTTTTAGCGGGAGTGGTAATGAGCAGTTCTTC.